Listed below are T cell receptor beta chains from one sample, sequenced in a study of T cells after yellow fever vaccination. Each CDR3 protein is one row after TCRdb ran MiXCR on the 5' RACE reads. The sample lists 200,000 to 250,000 distinct CDR3 sequences, more than 3% occurring once. The sample here was CD4+ T cells sorted from PBMCs, taken 10 days after the yellow fever booster vaccination. These receptor sequences come from a man younger than 30 who received the YFV17D yellow fever vaccine. The CDR3 runs from the conserved cysteine through the conserved F or W. A D gene is named only where the DNA matches it firmly. A clone size is listed for some rows: how often the clone was seen (once, few, many), or a class if it is expanded.

j_call d_call clone_size v_call cdr3_aa cdr3_nt
TRBJ2-3 NA NA TRBV7-2 CASSPGPSDTQYF TGTGCCAGCAGCCCGGGTCCTTCGGATACGCAGTATTTT
TRBJ1-1 TRBD1 many TRBV7-2 CASSLASAGGFTEAFF TGTGCCAGCAGCTTAGCGTCGGCAGGGGGGTTCACTGAAGCTTTCTTT
TRBJ1-2 NA many TRBV6-6 CASSPTRIYGYTF TGTGCCAGCAGTCCCACCAGGATCTATGGCTACACCTTC
TRBJ2-3 NA many TRBV5-1 CASSFGRAISTDTQYF TGCGCCAGCAGCTTTGGAAGGGCGATTAGCACAGATACGCAGTATTTT
TRBJ1-6 NA many TRBV5-1 CASSLGQLLNSPLHF TGCGCCAGCAGCTTGGGCCAGCTCCTTAATTCACCCCTCCACTTT
TRBJ1-2 NA many TRBV12-3/TRBV12-4 CASTQGNYGARGYTF TGTGCCAGCACCCAGGGAAACTATGGTGCCCGTGGCTACACCTTC
TRBJ1-1 NA few TRBV19 CASLVSGYTEAFF TGTGCCAGCCTCGTTTCAGGGTACACTGAAGCTTTCTTT
TRBJ2-3 NA many TRBV5-6 CASSLFRLGLTDTQYF TGTGCCAGCAGCTTGTTTCGCCTGGGGCTCACAGATACGCAGTATTTT
TRBJ1-1 NA NA TRBV12-3/TRBV12-4 CASSLRGIRNTEAFF TGTGCCAGCAGTTTAAGGGGGATCCGGAACACTGAAGCTTTCTTT
TRBJ2-5 TRBD1 many TRBV6-1 CASSATGWETQYF TGTGCCAGCAGTGCGACAGGGTGGGAGACCCAGTACTTC
TRBJ1-2 NA NA TRBV10-2 CASSETESDGYTF TGCGCCAGCAGTGAGACGGAATCCGACGGCTACACCTTC
TRBJ1-1 NA few TRBV18 CASSPQGSQRTEAFF TGTGCCAGCTCACCCCAGGGGTCCCAGCGAACTGAAGCTTTCTTT
TRBJ2-5 TRBD1 few TRBV11-2 CASSWGQGEETQYF TGTGCCAGCAGCTGGGGACAGGGGGAAGAGACCCAGTACTTC
TRBJ1-1 NA many TRBV20-1 CSARDTGNHEAFF TGCAGTGCTAGAGATACAGGGAACCATGAAGCTTTCTTT
TRBJ1-1 NA few TRBV2 CAGSVGNTEAFF TGTGCCGGCTCGGTCGGGAACACTGAAGCTTTCTTT
TRBJ1-1 NA few TRBV30 CAWSVRRGTQAFF TGTGCCTGGAGTGTAAGGAGGGGAACTCAAGCTTTCTTT
TRBJ1-1 TRBD1 many TRBV7-9 CASSLRGQGNTEAFF TGTGCCAGCAGCTTACGAGGACAGGGGAACACTGAAGCTTTCTTT
TRBJ2-7 TRBD1 many TRBV10-3 CAIRTGWGEQYF TGTGCCATCAGGACAGGGTGGGGCGAGCAGTACTTC
TRBJ2-3 NA many TRBV10-3 CAISEHIGDPDTQYF TGTGCCATCAGTGAACACATTGGGGATCCAGATACGCAGTATTTT
TRBJ2-5 TRBD1 many TRBV29-1 CSGLGQRGETQYF TGCAGCGGGCTGGGACAGCGTGGGGAGACCCAGTACTTC
TRBJ1-5 NA once TRBV30 CALSKGSGFNQPQHF TGTGCCTTGAGTAAGGGAAGCGGATTCAATCAGCCCCAGCATTTT
TRBJ1-1 NA NA TRBV4-1 CASSQMGRLNTEAFF TGCGCCAGCAGCCAAATGGGACGGCTGAACACTGAAGCTTTCTTT
TRBJ1-5 NA NA TRBV20-1 CSAPHDPYGNQPQHF TGCAGTGCCCCACATGACCCGTACGGCAATCAGCCCCAGCATTTT
TRBJ1-1 TRBD1 many TRBV9 CASSVLGDSQGAFF TGTGCCAGCAGCGTTTTGGGGGACAGCCAGGGGGCTTTCTTT
TRBJ2-5 TRBD2 many TRBV7-6 CASSLAGTSGFETQYF TGTGCCAGCAGCCTCGCCGGGACTAGCGGTTTCGAGACCCAGTACTTC
TRBJ1-2 TRBD1 few TRBV7-2 CASSSPGGYGYTF TGTGCCAGCAGCTCCCCAGGGGGCTATGGCTACACCTTC
TRBJ1-2 NA NA TRBV19 CASSINQALSSSNYGYTF TGTGCCAGTAGTATAAACCAGGCCCTGTCTTCGTCTAACTATGGCTACACCTTC
TRBJ2-1 TRBD2 NA TRBV11-3 CASSKKGLAGDNEQFF TGTGCCAGCAGCAAAAAGGGACTAGCGGGAGATAATGAGCAGTTCTTC
TRBJ2-4 NA many TRBV7-8 CASSLERANIQYF TGTGCCAGCAGCTTAGAACGGGCAAACATTCAGTACTTC
TRBJ1-5 NA few TRBV5-1 CASSPAGSQPQHF TGCGCCAGCAGCCCGGCAGGGTCCCAGCCCCAGCATTTT
TRBJ1-6 NA NA TRBV7-2 CASSPFARSGNSPHHF TGTGCCAGCAGCCCTTTCGCGCGCTCGGGCAATTCACCCCACCACTTT
TRBJ2-1 TRBD1 NA TRBV3-1 CASSQGQGPGQFF TGTGCCAGCAGCCAGGGACAGGGCCCGGGGCAGTTCTTC
TRBJ2-5 NA NA TRBV5-1 CASSPGGSEETQYF TGCGCCAGCAGCCCCGGGGGTTCCGAGGAGACCCAGTACTTC
TRBJ1-2 TRBD1 NA TRBV20-1 CSANRGSYGYTF TGCAGTGCTAACAGGGGAAGCTATGGCTACACCTTC
TRBJ2-7 TRBD1 many TRBV4-1 CASSPGQGPTYEQYF TGCGCCAGCAGCCCTGGACAGGGGCCCACCTACGAGCAGTACTTC
TRBJ1-6 NA NA TRBV12-5 CASGRTMNSPLHF TGTGCTAGTGGCCGAACAATGAATTCACCCCTCCACTTT
TRBJ2-2 NA NA TRBV5-8 CASSLPGDTGELFF TGTGCCAGCAGCTTGCCAGGGGACACCGGGGAGCTGTTTTTT
TRBJ2-5 NA few TRBV18 CASSDRDSGETQYF TGTGCCAGCTCAGACCGGGACAGCGGGGAGACCCAGTACTTC
TRBJ2-1 TRBD2 many TRBV11-2 CASSMTGTSNEQFF TGTGCCAGCAGCATGACCGGGACTAGCAATGAGCAGTTCTTC
TRBJ2-3 TRBD1 many TRBV6-2/TRBV6-3 CASNHDRADTQYF TGTGCCAGCAACCACGACAGGGCAGATACGCAGTATTTT
TRBJ2-2 TRBD1 NA TRBV2 CASSEEAPGTATGELFF TGTGCCAGCAGTGAAGAGGCTCCCGGGACAGCCACCGGGGAGCTGTTTTTT
TRBJ1-2 NA many TRBV4-3 CASSQDGSYGYTF TGCGCCAGCAGCCAGGACGGGTCCTATGGCTACACCTTC
TRBJ1-6 TRBD1 NA TRBV3-1 CASSQVASRGQGNSPLHF TGTGCCAGCAGCCAAGTAGCCTCGAGAGGACAGGGTAACTCACCCCTCCACTTT
TRBJ1-1 NA few TRBV23-1 CASSQGGPQTAPMNTEAFF TGCGCCAGCAGTCAAGGCGGCCCGCAGACTGCTCCAATGAACACTGAAGCTTTCTTT
TRBJ1-2 NA NA TRBV18 CASSPSPQGDYGYTF TGTGCCAGCTCACCAAGTCCCCAGGGAGACTATGGCTACACCTTC
TRBJ1-1 NA many TRBV6-5 CASSYVGGKTEAFF TGTGCCAGCAGTTACGTGGGGGGAAAGACTGAAGCTTTCTTT
TRBJ2-3 NA many TRBV7-2 CASSLGGLRTDTQYF TGTGCCAGCAGTTTAGGTGGACTCCGGACAGATACGCAGTATTTT
TRBJ2-4 NA NA TRBV5-1 CASSLGVDKNIQYF TGCGCCAGCAGCCTAGGGGTAGACAAAAACATTCAGTACTTC
TRBJ2-7 TRBD2 many TRBV7-2 CASSTRGSGGLTYEQYF TGTGCCAGCAGCACCCGGGGAAGCGGGGGACTAACCTACGAGCAGTACTTC
TRBJ2-2 TRBD2 many TRBV6-5 CASSLYMGGSGELFF TGTGCCAGCAGTCTCTATATGGGGGGGTCCGGGGAGCTGTTTTTT
TRBJ2-1 TRBD2 few TRBV5-4 CASSLETSGGALYNEQFF TGTGCCAGCAGCTTAGAGACTAGCGGGGGGGCCCTATACAATGAGCAGTTCTTC
TRBJ1-5 NA NA TRBV10-3 CAISESTNIPIYGANPSAQPQHF TGTGCCATCAGTGAGTCGACTAATATACCCATCTACGGGGCAAACCCCTCGGCTCAGCCCCAGCATTTT
TRBJ2-5 NA many TRBV29-1 CSAAGQYQETQYF TGCAGCGCCGCGGGACAGTACCAAGAGACCCAGTACTTC
TRBJ2-2 TRBD2 few TRBV7-2 CASSTRGVWTGELFF TGTGCCAGCAGTACACGGGGGGTATGGACCGGGGAGCTGTTTTTT
TRBJ1-2 TRBD1 many TRBV6-1 CASSDTGTGMWGYTF TGTGCCAGCAGTGACACCGGGACAGGGATGTGGGGCTACACCTTC
TRBJ2-4 NA few TRBV3-2 CASSQGVGRRNIQYF TGTGCCAGCAGCCAAGGTGTCGGCAGGAGAAACATTCAGTACTTC
TRBJ2-3 TRBD2 NA TRBV10-3 CAIRDSGGNTQYF TGTGCCATCAGGGATAGCGGGGGCAATACGCAGTATTTT
TRBJ1-1 TRBD1 NA TRBV5-1 CASSRDREDTEAFF TGCGCCAGCAGCCGGGACAGGGAAGACACTGAAGCTTTCTTT
TRBJ2-1 NA many TRBV29-1 CSVEGRSGLGFGNEQFF TGCAGCGTTGAAGGTCGTTCGGGATTGGGGTTTGGAAATGAGCAGTTCTTC